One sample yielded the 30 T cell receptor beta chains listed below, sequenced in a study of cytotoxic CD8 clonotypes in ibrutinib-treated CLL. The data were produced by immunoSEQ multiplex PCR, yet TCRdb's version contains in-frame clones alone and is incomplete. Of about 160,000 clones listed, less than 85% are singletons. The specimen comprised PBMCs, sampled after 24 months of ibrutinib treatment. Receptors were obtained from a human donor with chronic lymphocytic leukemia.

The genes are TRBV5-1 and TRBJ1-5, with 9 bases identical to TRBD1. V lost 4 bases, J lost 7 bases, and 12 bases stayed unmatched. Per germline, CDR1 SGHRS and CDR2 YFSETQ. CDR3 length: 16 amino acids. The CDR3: CASSPNPDRGGQPQHF. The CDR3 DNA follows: TGCGCCAGCAGCCCCAATCCCGACAGGGGGGGCCAGCCCCAGCATTTT.

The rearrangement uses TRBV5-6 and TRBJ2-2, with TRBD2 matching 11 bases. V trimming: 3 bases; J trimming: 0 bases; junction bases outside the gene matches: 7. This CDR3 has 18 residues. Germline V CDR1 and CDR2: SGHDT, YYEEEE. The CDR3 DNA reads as TGTGCCAGCAGCTCACTAGCGGGGGCCTCCTCGAACACCGGGGAGCTGTTTTTT. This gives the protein CASSSLAGASSNTGELFF.

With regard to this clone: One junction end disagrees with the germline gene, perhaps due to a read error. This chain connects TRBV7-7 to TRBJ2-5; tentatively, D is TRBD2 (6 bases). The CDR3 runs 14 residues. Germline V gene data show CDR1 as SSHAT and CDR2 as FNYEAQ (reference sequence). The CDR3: CASSGRGTQETQYF. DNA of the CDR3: TGTGCTAGCAGCGGCCGGGGGACCCAGGAGACCCAGTACTTC.

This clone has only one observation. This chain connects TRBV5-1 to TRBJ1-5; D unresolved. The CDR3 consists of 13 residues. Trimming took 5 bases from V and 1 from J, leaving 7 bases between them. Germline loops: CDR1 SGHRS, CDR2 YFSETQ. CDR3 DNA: TGCGCCAGCAGGATCAGCAGCAATCAGCCCCAGCATTTT. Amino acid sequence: CASRISSNQPQHF.

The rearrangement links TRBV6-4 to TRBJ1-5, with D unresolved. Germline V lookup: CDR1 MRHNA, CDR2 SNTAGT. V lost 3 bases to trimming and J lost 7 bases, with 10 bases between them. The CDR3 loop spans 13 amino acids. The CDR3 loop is CASSDGGKQPQHF. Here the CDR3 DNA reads TGTGCCAGCAGTGATGGAGGGAAACAGCCCCAGCATTTT.

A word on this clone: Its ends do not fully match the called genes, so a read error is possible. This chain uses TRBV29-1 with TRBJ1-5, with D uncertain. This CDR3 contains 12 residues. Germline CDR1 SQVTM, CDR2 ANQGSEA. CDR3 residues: CSVQDGNQPQHF. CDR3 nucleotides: TGCAGCGTTCAAGACGGGAATCAGCCCCAGCATTTT.

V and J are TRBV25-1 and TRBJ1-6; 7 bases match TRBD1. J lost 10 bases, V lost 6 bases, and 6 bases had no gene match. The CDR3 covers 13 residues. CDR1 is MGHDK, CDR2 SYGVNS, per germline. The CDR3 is CASRGQLGSPLHF. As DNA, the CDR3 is TGTGCCAGCAGGGGACAGTTGGGGTCACCCCTCCACTTT. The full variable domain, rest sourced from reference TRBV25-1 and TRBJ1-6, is EADIYQTPRYLVIGTGKKITLECSQTMGHDKMYWYQQDPGMELHLIHYSYGVNSTEKGDLSSESTVSRIRTEHFPLTLESARPSHTSQYLCASRGQLGSPLHFGNGTRLTVT.

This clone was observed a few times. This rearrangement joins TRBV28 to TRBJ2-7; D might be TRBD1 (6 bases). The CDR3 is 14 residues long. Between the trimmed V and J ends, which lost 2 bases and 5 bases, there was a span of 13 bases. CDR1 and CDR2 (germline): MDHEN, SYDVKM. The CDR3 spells CASSLPGATHEQYF. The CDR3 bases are TGTGCCAGCAGTTTACCAGGGGCTACCCACGAGCAGTACTTC.

The CDR3 sequence: CASTGRTYGYTF. CDR3 sequence (DNA): TGTGCCAGTACCGGACGGACTTATGGCTACACCTTC. The rearrangement joins TRBV28 to TRBJ1-2; D call uncertain. In germline, CDR1 is MDHEN, CDR2 SYDVKM. V was pared by 9 bases and J by 5 bases, with 13 bases between. The CDR3 has 12 residues.

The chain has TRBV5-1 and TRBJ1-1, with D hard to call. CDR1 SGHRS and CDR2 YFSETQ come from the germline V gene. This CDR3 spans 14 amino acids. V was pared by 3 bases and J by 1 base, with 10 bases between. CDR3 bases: TGCGCCAGCAGCTCAGGACGGACGAACACTGAAGCTTTCTTT. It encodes CASSSGRTNTEAFF.

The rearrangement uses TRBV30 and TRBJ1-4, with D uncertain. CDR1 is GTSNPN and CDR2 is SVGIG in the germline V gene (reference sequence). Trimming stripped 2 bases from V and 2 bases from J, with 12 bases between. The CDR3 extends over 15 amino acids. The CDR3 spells CAWSLGAGTNEKLFF. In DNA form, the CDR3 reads TGTGCCTGGAGTCTGGGTGCGGGCACTAATGAAAAACTGTTTTTT.

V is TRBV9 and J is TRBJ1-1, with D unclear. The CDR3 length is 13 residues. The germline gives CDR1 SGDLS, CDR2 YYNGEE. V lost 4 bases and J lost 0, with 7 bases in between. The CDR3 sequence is CASSLTMNTEAFF. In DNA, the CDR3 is TGTGCCAGCAGCCTAACAATGAACACTGAAGCTTTCTTT. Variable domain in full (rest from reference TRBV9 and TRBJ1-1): DSGVTQTPKHLITATGQRVTLRCSPRSGDLSVYWYQQSLDQGLQFLIQYYNGEERAKGNILERFSAQQFPDLHSELNLSSLELGDSALYFCASSLTMNTEAFFGQGTRLTVV.

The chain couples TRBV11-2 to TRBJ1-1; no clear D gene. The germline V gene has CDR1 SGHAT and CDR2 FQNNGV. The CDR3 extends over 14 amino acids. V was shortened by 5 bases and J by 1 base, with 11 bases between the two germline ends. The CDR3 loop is CASSSRGGNTEAFF. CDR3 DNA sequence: TGTGCCAGCAGCAGCCGGGGAGGGAACACTGAAGCTTTCTTT.

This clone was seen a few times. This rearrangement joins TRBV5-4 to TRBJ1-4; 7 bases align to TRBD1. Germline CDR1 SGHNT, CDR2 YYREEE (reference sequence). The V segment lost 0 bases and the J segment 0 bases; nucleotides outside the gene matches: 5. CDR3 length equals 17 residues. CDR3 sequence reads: CASSLANRGPTNEKLFF. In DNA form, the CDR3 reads TGTGCCAGCAGCTTGGCGAACAGGGGCCCAACTAATGAAAAACTGTTTTTT.

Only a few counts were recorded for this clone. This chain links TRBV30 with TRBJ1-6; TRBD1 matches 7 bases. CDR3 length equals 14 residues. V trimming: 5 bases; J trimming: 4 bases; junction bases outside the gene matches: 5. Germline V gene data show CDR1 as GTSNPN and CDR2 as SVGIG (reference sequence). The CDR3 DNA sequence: TGTGCCTGGGCCCAGGACAGGTATAATTCACCCCTCCACTTT. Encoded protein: CAWAQDRYNSPLHF.

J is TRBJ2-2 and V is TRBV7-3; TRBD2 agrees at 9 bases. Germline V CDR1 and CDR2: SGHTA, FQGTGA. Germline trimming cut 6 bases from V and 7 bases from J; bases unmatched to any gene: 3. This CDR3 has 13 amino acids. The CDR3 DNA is TGTGCCAGCAGGCGGGAGGGGGGCGGGGAGCTGTTTTTT. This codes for CASRREGGGELFF.

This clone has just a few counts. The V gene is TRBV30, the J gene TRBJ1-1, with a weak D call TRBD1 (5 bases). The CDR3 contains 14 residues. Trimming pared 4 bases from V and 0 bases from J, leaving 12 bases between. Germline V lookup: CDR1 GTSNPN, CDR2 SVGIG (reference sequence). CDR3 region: CAWNLGALNTEAFF. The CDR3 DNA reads TGTGCCTGGAACCTCGGGGCACTGAACACTGAAGCTTTCTTT.

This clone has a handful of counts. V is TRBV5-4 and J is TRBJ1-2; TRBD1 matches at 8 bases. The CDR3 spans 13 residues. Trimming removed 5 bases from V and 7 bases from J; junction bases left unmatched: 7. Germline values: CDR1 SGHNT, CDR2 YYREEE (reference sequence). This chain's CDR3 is CASSLDRGVGYTF. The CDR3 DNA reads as TGTGCCAGCAGTCTCGACAGGGGTGTTGGCTACACCTTC.

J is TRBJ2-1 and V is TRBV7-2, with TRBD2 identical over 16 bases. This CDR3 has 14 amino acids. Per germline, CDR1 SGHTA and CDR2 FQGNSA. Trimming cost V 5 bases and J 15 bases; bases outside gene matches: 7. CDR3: CASSRGTSGRVWFF. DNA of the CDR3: TGTGCCAGCAGCCGCGGGACTAGCGGGAGGGTTTGGTTCTTC. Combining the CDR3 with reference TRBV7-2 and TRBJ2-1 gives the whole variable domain GAGVSQSPSNKVTEKGKDVELRCDPISGHTALYWYRQSLGQGLEFLIYFQGNSAPDKSGLPSDRFSAERTGGSVSTLTIQRTQQEDSAVYLCASSRGTSGRVWFFGPGTRLTVL.

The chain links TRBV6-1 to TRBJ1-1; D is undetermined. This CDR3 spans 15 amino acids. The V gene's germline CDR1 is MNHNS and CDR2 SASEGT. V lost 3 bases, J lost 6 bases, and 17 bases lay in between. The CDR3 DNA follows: TGTGCCAGCAGTGAGGTAATTTGGCTTGTGGCTGAAGCTTTCTTT. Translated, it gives CASSEVIWLVAEAFF.

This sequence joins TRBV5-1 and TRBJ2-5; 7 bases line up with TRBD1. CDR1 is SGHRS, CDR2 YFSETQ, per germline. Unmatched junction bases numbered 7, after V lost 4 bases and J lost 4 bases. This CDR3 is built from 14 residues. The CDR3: CASSPHRGRETQYF. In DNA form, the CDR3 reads TGCGCCAGCAGCCCCCACAGGGGAAGAGAGACCCAGTACTTC.

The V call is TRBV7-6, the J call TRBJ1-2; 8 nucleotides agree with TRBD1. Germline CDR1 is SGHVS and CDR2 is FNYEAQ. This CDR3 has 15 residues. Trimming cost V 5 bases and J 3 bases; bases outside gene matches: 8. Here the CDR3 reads CASSPTGVDDYGYTF. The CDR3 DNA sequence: TGTGCCAGCAGCCCGACAGGGGTCGACGACTATGGCTACACCTTC. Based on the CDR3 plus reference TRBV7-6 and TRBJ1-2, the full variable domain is GAGVSQSPRYKVTKRGQDVALRCDPISGHVSLYWYRQALGQGPEFLTYFNYEAQQDKSGLPNDRFSAERPEGSISTLTIQRTEQRDSAMYRCASSPTGVDDYGYTFGSGTRLTVV.

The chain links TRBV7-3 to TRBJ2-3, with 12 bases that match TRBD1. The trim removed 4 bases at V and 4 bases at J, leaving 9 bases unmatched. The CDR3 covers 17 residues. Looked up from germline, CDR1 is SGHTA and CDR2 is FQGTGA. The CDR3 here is CASSSGDRGLDADTQYF. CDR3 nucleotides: TGTGCCAGCAGCTCCGGGGACAGGGGGCTTGATGCAGATACGCAGTATTTT. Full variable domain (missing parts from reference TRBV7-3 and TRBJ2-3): GAGVSQTPSNKVTEKGKYVELRCDPISGHTALYWYRQSLGQGPEFLIYFQGTGAADDSGLPNDRFFAVRPEGSVSTLKIQRTERGDSAVYLCASSSGDRGLDADTQYFGPGTRLTVL.

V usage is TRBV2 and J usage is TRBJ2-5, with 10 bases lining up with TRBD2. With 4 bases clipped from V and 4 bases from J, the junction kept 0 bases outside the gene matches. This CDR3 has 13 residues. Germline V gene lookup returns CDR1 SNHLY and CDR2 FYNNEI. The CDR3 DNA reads TGTGCCAGCAGTGCTAGCGGGAGAGAGACCCAGTACTTC. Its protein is CASSASGRETQYF.

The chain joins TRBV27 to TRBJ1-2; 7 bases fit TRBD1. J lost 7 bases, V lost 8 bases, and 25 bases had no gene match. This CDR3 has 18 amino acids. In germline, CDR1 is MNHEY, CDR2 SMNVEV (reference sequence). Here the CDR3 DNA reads TGTGCCAGCGTCCCCCTGGGGAAAGACCGTTCCTCAGGGGGTGGCTACACCTTC. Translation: CASVPLGKDRSSGGGYTF.

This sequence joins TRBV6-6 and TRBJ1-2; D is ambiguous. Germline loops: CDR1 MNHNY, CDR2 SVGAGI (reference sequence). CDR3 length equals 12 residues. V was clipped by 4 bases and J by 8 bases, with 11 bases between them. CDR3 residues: CASSSGRAGYTF. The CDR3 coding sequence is TGTGCCAGCAGTTCGGGGAGAGCCGGCTACACCTTC.

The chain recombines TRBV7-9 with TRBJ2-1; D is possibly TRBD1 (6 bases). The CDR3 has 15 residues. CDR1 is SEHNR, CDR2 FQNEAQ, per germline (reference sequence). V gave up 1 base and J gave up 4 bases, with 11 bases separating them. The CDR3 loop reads CASSLVGGRYNEQFF. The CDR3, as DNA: TGTGCCAGCAGCTTAGTTGGGGGCCGGTACAATGAGCAGTTCTTC.

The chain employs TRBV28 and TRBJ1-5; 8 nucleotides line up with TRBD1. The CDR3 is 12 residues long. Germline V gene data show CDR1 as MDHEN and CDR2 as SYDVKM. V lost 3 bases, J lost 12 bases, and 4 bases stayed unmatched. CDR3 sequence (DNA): TGTGCCAGCAGTTTCGGGACAGGCCGCCAGCATTTT. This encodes CASSFGTGRQHF.

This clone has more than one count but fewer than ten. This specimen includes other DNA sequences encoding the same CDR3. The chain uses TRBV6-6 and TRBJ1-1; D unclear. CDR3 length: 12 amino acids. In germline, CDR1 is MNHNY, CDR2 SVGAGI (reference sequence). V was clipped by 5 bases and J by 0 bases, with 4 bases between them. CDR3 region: CASSTMNTEAFF. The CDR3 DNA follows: TGTGCCAGCAGTACCATGAACACTGAAGCTTTCTTT.

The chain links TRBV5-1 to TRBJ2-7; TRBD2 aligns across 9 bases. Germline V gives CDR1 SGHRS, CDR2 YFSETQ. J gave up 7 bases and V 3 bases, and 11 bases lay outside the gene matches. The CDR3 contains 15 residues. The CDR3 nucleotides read TGCGCCAGCAGCTATGTAGCGGGGGCCACGCGGGAGCAGTACTTC. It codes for CASSYVAGATREQYF.